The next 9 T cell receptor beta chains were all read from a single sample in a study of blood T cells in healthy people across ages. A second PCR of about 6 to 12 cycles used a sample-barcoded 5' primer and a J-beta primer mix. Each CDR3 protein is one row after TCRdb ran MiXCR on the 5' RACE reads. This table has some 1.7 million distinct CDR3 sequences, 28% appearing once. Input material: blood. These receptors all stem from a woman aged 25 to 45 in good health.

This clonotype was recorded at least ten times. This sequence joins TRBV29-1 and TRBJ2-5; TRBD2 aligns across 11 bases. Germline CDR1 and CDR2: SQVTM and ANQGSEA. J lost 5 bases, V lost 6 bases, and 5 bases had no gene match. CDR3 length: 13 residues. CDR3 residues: CSVGGLAVETQYF. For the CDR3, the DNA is TGCAGCGTCGGGGGACTAGCGGTGGAGACCCAGTACTTC. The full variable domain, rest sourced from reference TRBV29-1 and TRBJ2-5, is SAVISQKPSRDICQRGTSLTIQCQVDSQVTMMFWYRQQPGQSLTLIATANQGSEATYESGFVIDKFPISRPNLTFSTLTVSNMSPEDSSIYLCSVGGLAVETQYFGPGTRLLVL.

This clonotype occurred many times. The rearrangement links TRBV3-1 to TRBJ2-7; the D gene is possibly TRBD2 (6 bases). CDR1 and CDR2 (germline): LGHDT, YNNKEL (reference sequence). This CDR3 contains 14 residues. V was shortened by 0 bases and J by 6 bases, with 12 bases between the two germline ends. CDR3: CASSQDSGYVEQYF. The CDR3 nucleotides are TGTGCCAGCAGCCAAGATAGCGGTTATGTCGAGCAGTACTTC.

CDR3 loop: CASSPGGIDEQFF. Written as DNA, the CDR3 is TGTGCCAGTAGTCCGGGGGGGATTGATGAGCAGTTCTTC. The chain links TRBV19 to TRBJ2-1, with 8 positions matching TRBD2. Trimming at V came to 5 bases and at J to 8 bases, leaving 5 bases not matched to a gene. CDR3 length: 13 amino acids. Looked up from germline, CDR1 is LNHDA and CDR2 is SQIVND (reference sequence).

As DNA, the CDR3 is TGTGCCAGCAGCCAAAGCGGGAGACGCAATGAGCAGTTCTTC. It yields the protein CASSQSGRRNEQFF. The genes are TRBV3-1 and TRBJ2-1, with 8 positions matching TRBD2. The trim removed 2 bases at V and 6 bases at J, leaving 3 bases unmatched. The CDR3 is made up of 14 amino acids. Germline lookup yields CDR1 LGHDT and CDR2 YNNKEL (reference sequence).

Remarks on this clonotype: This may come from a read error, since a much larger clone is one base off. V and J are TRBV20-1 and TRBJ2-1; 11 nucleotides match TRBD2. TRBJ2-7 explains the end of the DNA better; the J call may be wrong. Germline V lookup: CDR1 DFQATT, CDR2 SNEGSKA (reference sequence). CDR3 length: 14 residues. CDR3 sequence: CSAWTSGSYNEQYF. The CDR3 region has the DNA TGCAGTGCTTGGACTAGCGGGTCCTACAATGAGCAGTACTTC.

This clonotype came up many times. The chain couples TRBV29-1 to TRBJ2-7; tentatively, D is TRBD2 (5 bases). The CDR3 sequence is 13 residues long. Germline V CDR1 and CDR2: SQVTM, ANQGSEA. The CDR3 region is CTGSLSGGHEQYF. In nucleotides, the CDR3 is TGCACGGGGTCACTATCAGGCGGCCACGAGCAGTACTTC.

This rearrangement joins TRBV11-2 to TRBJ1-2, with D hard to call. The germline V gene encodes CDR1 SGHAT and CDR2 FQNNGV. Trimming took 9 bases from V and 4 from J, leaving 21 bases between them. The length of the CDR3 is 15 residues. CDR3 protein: CASQRSGRRTYGYTF. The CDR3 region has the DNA TGTGCCAGTCAAAGGAGCGGGCGCAGGACCTATGGCTACACCTTC.

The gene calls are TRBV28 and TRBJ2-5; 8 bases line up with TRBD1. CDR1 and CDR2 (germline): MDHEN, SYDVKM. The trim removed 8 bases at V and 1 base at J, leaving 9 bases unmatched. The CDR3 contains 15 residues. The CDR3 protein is CASRTPGQGQETQYF. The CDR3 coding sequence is TGTGCCAGCCGAACCCCCGGACAGGGCCAAGAGACCCAGTACTTC. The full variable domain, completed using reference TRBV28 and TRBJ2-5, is DVKVTQSSRYLVKRTGEKVFLECVQDMDHENMFWYRQDPGLGLRLIYFSYDVKMKEKGDIPEGYSVSREKKERFSLILESASTNQTSMYLCASRTPGQGQETQYFGPGTRLLVL.

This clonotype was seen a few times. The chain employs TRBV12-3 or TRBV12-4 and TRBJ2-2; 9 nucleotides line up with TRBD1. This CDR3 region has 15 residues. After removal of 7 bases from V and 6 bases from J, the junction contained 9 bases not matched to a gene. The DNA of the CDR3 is TGTGCCAGCACCGACGGGACAGGGAAGCCCGGGGAGCTGTTTTTT. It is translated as CASTDGTGKPGELFF.